These T cell receptor beta chains were read from a single sample in a study of OX40 agonist ivuxolimab in advanced cancers. TCRdb keeps only in-frame clones here, not all; method: immunoSEQ multiplex PCR. This table has about 74,000 clones, 75% to 95% appearing once. This specimen was CD4+ or CD8+ T cells sorted from blood, taken in a trial of the OX40 agonist ivuxolimab. The receptors derive from an adult with an advanced solid tumor such as melanoma, head and neck, liver or kidney cancer. Each CDR3 is given with its conserved first and last residue. The D gene is left open where the match is weak. Only some rows state a clone size, as once, few, many or a class for expanded clones.

d_call	v_call	j_call	clone_size	cdr3_nt	cdr3_aa
TRBD2	TRBV5-1	TRBJ2-1	NA	TGCGCCAGCAGCTGGTTAGCGGGGGAGTCCCACAATGAGCAGTTCTTC	CASSWLAGESHNEQFF
TRBD1	TRBV4-3	TRBJ1-6	NA	TGCGCCAGCAGCCCGGGACAGGGACCAGGTTCACCCCTCCACTTT	CASSPGQGPGSPLHF
TRBD2	TRBV28	TRBJ2-7	NA	TGTGCCAGCAGTTTTGGGACTAGCGGGAGCTACGAGCAGTACTTC	CASSFGTSGSYEQYF
NA	TRBV7-9	TRBJ1-1	NA	TGTGCCAGCAGCCCCCCCAAGGGCAGTGGGCCGAACACTGAAGCTTTCTTT	CASSPPKGSGPNTEAFF
NA	TRBV2	TRBJ2-5	NA	TGTGCCAGCAGTGTATCAGGCAGCGAAGAGACCCAGTACTTC	CASSVSGSEETQYF
NA	TRBV11-3	TRBJ2-2	NA	TGTGCCAGCAGTCGGGACACAACCGGGGAGCTGTTTTTT	CASSRDTTGELFF
NA	TRBV27	TRBJ1-5	once	TGTGCCAGCAGTTACGGGGGAAATCAGCCCCAGCATTTT	CASSYGGNQPQHF
NA	TRBV4-3	TRBJ1-2	NA	TGCGCCAGCAGCCAGGGGACCGACTATGGCTACACCTTC	CASSQGTDYGYTF
NA	TRBV10-3	TRBJ1-5	once	TGTGCCATCAGTGAGTCAGTGTATGGAAAGCCCCAGCATTTT	CAISESVYGKPQHF
TRBD2	TRBV19	TRBJ2-1	NA	TGTGCCAGTAGTATAGGACTAGCGGGAGGCTCCTACAATGAGCAGTTCTTC	CASSIGLAGGSYNEQFF
NA	TRBV29-1	TRBJ2-7	NA	TGCAGCGTTGAAGTCATTGAAAGTGGCGCGAGCTCCTACGAGCAGTACTTC	CSVEVIESGASSYEQYF
TRBD1	TRBV28	TRBJ1-1	NA	TGTGCCAGCAGTTTAGACGACAGGGCTTTAACCACTGAAGCTTTCTTT	CASSLDDRALTTEAFF
NA	TRBV7-9	TRBJ2-5	NA	TGTGCCAGCAGCTCCTGGACAGATCAGTACTTC	CASSSWTDQYF
NA	TRBV4-2	TRBJ2-1	NA	TGTGCCAGCAGCCAAGATAGAGAGAAGCAGTTCTTC	CASSQDREKQFF
NA	TRBV6-5	TRBJ2-7	NA	TGTGCCAGCAGTTACGGGGCGGGAAAAAACTACGAGCAGTACTTC	CASSYGAGKNYEQYF
NA	TRBV6-5	TRBJ1-1	NA	TGTGCCAGCAACGAGTTAATGAACACTGAAGCTTTCTTT	CASNELMNTEAFF
NA	TRBV29-1	TRBJ1-2	NA	TGCAGCGTTGAAGATGTGGAGACTCCGGACGGCTACACCTTC	CSVEDVETPDGYTF
NA	TRBV7-3	TRBJ1-1	NA	TGTGCCAGCAGCTCCTCGACAGGTACTGAAGCTTTCTTT	CASSSSTGTEAFF
NA	TRBV15	TRBJ2-1	NA	TGTGCCACCACCCACTGGGGGGATGAGCAGTTCTTC	CATTHWGDEQFF
NA	TRBV7-6	TRBJ2-2	NA	TGTGCCAGCAGCCCCCTGGACTTTTACACCGGGGAGCTGTTTTTT	CASSPLDFYTGELFF
NA	TRBV13	TRBJ1-5	NA	TGTGCCAGCGGGAGTAGGGGGAGTAAGCCCCAGCATTTT	CASGSRGSKPQHF
NA	TRBV2	TRBJ2-7	NA	TGTGCCACCAACCCCCGGGACAACTACGAGCAGTACTTC	CATNPRDNYEQYF
TRBD2	TRBV9	TRBJ2-1	NA	TGTGCCAGCAGCGTGGCGGGGGATCTCTCCTACAATGAGCAGTTCTTC	CASSVAGDLSYNEQFF
NA	TRBV6-5	TRBJ1-1	NA	TGTGCCAGCAGTTACTCAGGCGTATACACTGAAGCTTTCTTT	CASSYSGVYTEAFF
NA	TRBV4-2	TRBJ1-2	NA	TGTGCCAGCAGCTTGGAGGGGGGCCCTCTCTATGGCTACACCTTC	CASSLEGGPLYGYTF
NA	TRBV5-6	TRBJ2-7	NA	TGTGCCAGCAGCTACTCCTACGAGCAGTACTTC	CASSYSYEQYF
NA	TRBV5-6	TRBJ2-7	once	TGTGCCAGCAGCCCTCCGGCAGGAAGCTCCTACGAGCAGTACTTC	CASSPPAGSSYEQYF
NA	TRBV10-1	TRBJ2-3	NA	TGCGCCAGCAGCCTCCCTGAGCCAGCGGATCCAGATACGCAGTATTTT	CASSLPEPADPDTQYF
NA	TRBV9	TRBJ2-3	NA	TGTGCCAGCAGCGTAGAGGGGGAACTAGATACGCAGTATTTT	CASSVEGELDTQYF
TRBD2	TRBV13	TRBJ2-1	once	TGTGCCAGCAGCTCCGGGGGGATAGTTGAGCAGTTCTTC	CASSSGGIVEQFF
NA	TRBV7-2	TRBJ1-5	NA	TGTGCCAGCAGCTTGGGGAGTCAGCCCCAGCATTTT	CASSLGSQPQHF